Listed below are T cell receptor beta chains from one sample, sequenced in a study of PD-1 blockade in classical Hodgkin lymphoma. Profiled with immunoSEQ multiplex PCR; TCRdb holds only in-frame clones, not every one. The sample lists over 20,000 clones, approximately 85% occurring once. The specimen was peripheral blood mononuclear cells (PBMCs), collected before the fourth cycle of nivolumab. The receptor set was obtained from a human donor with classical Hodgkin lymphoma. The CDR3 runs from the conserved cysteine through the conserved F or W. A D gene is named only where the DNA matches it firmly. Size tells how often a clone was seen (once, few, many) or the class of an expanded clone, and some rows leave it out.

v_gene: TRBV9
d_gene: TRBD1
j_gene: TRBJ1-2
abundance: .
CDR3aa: CASSVGQGNYGYTF
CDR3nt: TGTGCCAGCAGCGTCGGACAGGGGAACTATGGCTACACCTTC

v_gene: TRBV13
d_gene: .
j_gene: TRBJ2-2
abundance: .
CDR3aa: CASSLVGTGELFF
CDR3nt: TGTGCCAGCAGCTTAGTGGGAACCGGGGAGCTGTTTTTT

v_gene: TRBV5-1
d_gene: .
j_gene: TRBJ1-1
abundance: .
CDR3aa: CASSEGHMNTEAFF
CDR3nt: TGCGCCAGCAGCGAAGGACATATGAACACTGAAGCTTTCTTT

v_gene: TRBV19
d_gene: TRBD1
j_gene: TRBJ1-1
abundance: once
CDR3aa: CASSPRYRGQGEAFF
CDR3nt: TGTGCCAGTAGTCCCAGGTACAGGGGGCAAGGTGAAGCTTTCTTT

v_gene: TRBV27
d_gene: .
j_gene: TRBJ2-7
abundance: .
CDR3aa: CASSSRTRPPYEQYF
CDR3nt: TGTGCCAGCAGTTCTCGGACTCGACCGCCCTACGAGCAGTACTTC

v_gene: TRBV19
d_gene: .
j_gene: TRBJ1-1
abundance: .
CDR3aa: CASSTTGMNTEAFF
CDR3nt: TGTGCCAGTAGTACCACAGGGATGAACACTGAAGCTTTCTTT

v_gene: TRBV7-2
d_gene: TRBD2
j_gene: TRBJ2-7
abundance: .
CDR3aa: CASSFGTSGSWEQYF
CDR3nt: TGTGCCAGCAGCTTCGGGACTAGCGGTTCTTGGGAGCAGTACTTC

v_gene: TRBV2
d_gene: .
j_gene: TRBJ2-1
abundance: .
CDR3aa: CASEGSYNEQFF
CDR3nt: TGTGCCAGCGAGGGGAGCTACAATGAGCAGTTCTTC

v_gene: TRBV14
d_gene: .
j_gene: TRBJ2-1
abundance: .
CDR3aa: CASSQVSLGEQFF
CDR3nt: TGTGCCAGCAGCCAAGTATCCCTGGGGGAGCAGTTCTTC

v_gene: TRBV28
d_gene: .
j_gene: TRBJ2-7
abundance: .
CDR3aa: CASSLWSEQYF
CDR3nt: TGTGCCAGCAGTTTGTGGAGCGAGCAGTACTTC

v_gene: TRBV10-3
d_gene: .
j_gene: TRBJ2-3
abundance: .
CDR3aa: CAISEWDSLPTDTQYF
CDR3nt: TGTGCCATCAGTGAGTGGGACTCCCTCCCCACAGATACGCAGTATTTT